Following are 9 T cell receptor beta chains from one sample sequenced in a study of T cells in Graves' hyperthyroidism and ophthalmopathy. Amplified regions were TCR beta CDR3 sequences from RNA transcripts. The HTBI primer set drove a first-round RT-PCR of the TCR CDR3. TCRdb itself ran the multiplex PCR reads through MiXCR, one entry per CDR3 protein. The sample has some 210,000 distinct CDR3 sequences; 15% to 20% are singletons. The source material was blood. These receptors all stem from a middle-aged man with Graves' hyperthyroidism.

This clonotype was seen only a few times. This chain links TRBV3-1 with TRBJ2-7, with TRBD2 identical over 14 bases. Trimming removed 6 bases from V and 7 bases from J; junction bases left unmatched: 11. Per germline, CDR1 LGHDT and CDR2 YNNKEL (reference sequence). The length of the CDR3 is 16 residues. This CDR3 is CASRGSGLAGADEQYF. The CDR3 DNA sequence: TGTGCCAGCAGAGGATCGGGACTAGCGGGAGCGGATGAGCAGTACTTC.

The CDR3 bases are TGCGCCAGCTGTCAGGGGGCATCCAATGAAAAACTGTTTTTT. Protein product: CASCQGASNEKLFF. The gene calls are TRBV5-1 and TRBJ1-4; 8 bases are shared with TRBD1. From germline, CDR1 is SGHRS and CDR2 YFSETQ. Germline trimming cut 7 bases from V and 5 bases from J; bases unmatched to any gene: 7. This CDR3 comprises 14 residues.

The chain combines TRBV20-1 with TRBJ2-1; D is perhaps TRBD1 or TRBD2 (5 bases each). The CDR3 totals 19 residues. V gave up 7 bases and J gave up 0 bases, with 28 bases separating them. Germline CDR1 is DFQATT and CDR2 is SNEGSKA (reference sequence). The CDR3 region is CSVGTDWINSNLSYNEQFF. Here the CDR3 DNA reads TGCAGTGTCGGGACGGACTGGATTAACTCAAACCTCTCCTACAATGAGCAGTTCTTC.

At least ten counts were recorded for this clonotype. The CDR3 loop is CASSGGLSMTDTQYF. The DNA for the CDR3 is TGTGCCAGCAGCGGGGGACTATCGATGACAGATACGCAGTATTTT. The chain links TRBV5-8 to TRBJ2-3, with 7 bases fitting TRBD2. J lost 3 bases, V lost 4 bases, and 8 bases had no gene match. This CDR3 has 15 residues. CDR1 is SGHTS, CDR2 YDEGEE, per germline.

This clonotype has at least ten counts. V gene TRBV2 combines with J gene TRBJ2-3, with a possible D match to TRBD1 (5 bases). Germline V gene lookup returns CDR1 SNHLY and CDR2 FYNNEI. Trimming cost V 0 bases and J 7 bases, with 11 bases left between them. The CDR3 has 14 residues. The CDR3 loop is CASSEASGPYTQYF. As DNA, the CDR3 is TGTGCCAGCAGTGAAGCATCAGGGCCATATACGCAGTATTTT. Full variable domain (remainder filled in from reference TRBV2 and TRBJ2-3): EPEVTQTPSHQVTQMGQEVILRCVPISNHLYFYWYRQILGQKVEFLVSFYNNEISEKSEIFDDQFSVERPDGSNFTLKIRSTKLEDSAMYFCASSEASGPYTQYFGPGTRLTVL.

The table lists this clonotype with many counts. The rearrangement links TRBV30 to TRBJ2-2; D perhaps matches TRBD1 (6 bases). V lost 4 bases and J lost 1, with 16 bases in between. Germline V gene lookup returns CDR1 GTSNPN and CDR2 SVGIG (reference sequence). There are 16 residues in the CDR3. The CDR3 loop reads CAWTKSGTLNTGELFF. CDR3 in DNA: TGTGCCTGGACTAAATCCGGGACACTGAACACCGGGGAGCTGTTTTTT. The complete variable domain, with remaining parts taken from reference TRBV30 and TRBJ2-2, reads SQTIHQWPATLVQPVGSPLSLECTVEGTSNPNLYWYRQAAGRGLQLLFYSVGIGQISSEVPQNLSASRPQDRQFILSSKKLLLSDSGFYLCAWTKSGTLNTGELFFGEGSRLTVL.

A few counts support this clonotype. This may stem from a read error, because a much larger clone lies one nucleotide away. This chain connects TRBV12-3 or TRBV12-4 to TRBJ2-7; possibly TRBD2 for D (6 bases). The CDR3 has 14 residues. CDR3 nucleotides: TGTGCCAGCAGTTTAGGGGAGGCGTACTACGAGCGGTACTTC. Protein product: CASSLGEAYYERYF.

This clonotype was picked up many times. This chain uses TRBV27 with TRBJ2-1; D is possibly TRBD2 (6 bases). Germline assignment: CDR1 MNHEY and CDR2 SMNVEV (reference sequence). CDR3 length equals 15 residues. Trimming left V 6 bases short and J 4 bases short, with 16 bases between. The CDR3 coding sequence is TGTGCCAGCAGACTTCGCAGGGAGGCGTACAATGAGCAGTTCTTC. Its protein is CASRLRREAYNEQFF.

This clonotype was seen a single time. This may stem from a read error, because a much larger clone lies one nucleotide away. This chain uses TRBV10-3 with TRBJ1-4, with 9 bases that match TRBD1. The CDR3 length is 16 residues. Germline V gives CDR1 ENHRY, CDR2 SYGVKD. CDR3 residues: CAVSEPAGTGNEKLFF. The DNA of the CDR3 is TGTGCCGTCAGTGAGCCAGCCGGGACAGGGAATGAAAAACTGTTTTTT.